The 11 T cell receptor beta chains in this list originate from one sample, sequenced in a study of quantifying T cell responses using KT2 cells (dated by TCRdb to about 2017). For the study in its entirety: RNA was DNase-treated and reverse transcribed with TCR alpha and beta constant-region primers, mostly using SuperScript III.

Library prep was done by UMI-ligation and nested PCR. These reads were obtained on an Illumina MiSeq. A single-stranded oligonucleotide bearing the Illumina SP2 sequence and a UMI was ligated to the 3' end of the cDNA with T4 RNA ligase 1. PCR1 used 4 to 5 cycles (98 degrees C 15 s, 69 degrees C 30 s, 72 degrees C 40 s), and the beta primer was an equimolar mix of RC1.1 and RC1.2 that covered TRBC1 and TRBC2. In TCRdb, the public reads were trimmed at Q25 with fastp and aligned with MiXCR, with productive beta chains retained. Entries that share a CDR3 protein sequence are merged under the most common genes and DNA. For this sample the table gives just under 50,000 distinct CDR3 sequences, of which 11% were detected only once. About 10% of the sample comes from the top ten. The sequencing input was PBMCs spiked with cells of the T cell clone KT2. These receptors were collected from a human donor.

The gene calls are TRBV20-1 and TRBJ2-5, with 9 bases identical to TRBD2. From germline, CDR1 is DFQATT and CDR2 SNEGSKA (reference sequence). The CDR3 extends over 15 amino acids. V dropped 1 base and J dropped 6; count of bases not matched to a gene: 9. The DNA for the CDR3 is TGCAGTGCTAGAGTCCCAGGGCTAGCGGGAAAGACCCAGTACTTC. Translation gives CSARVPGLAGKTQYF.

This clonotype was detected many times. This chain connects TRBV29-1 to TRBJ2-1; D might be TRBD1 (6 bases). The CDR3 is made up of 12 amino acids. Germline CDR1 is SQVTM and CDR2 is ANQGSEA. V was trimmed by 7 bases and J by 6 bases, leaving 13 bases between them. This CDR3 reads CSARIQGNEQFF. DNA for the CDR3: TGCAGCGCTCGAATACAGGGCAATGAGCAGTTCTTC.

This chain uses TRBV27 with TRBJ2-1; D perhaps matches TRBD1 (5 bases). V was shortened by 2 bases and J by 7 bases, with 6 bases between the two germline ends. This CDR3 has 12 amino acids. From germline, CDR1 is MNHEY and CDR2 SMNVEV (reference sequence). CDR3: CASSLQGNEQFF. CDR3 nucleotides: TGTGCCAGCAGTTTACAGGGTAATGAGCAGTTCTTC.

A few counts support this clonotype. This CDR3 is CASKERLDRADNSPLHF. The CDR3 DNA is TGCGCCAGCAAGGAACGGCTCGACAGAGCCGATAATTCACCCCTCCACTTT. This chain uses TRBV10-2 with TRBJ1-6, with TRBD1 as a possible D gene (5 bases). CDR3 length equals 17 residues. V was cut by 7 bases and J by 5 bases, with 21 bases left in between. Germline assignment: CDR1 WSHSY and CDR2 SAAADI.

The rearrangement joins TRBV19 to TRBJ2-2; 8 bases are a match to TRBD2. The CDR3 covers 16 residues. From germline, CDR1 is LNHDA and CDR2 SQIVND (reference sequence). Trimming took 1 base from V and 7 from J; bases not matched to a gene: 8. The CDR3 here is CASSIGGGRVVGELFF. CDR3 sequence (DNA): TGTGCCAGTAGTATAGGCGGGGGGCGAGTGGTCGGGGAGCTGTTTTTT. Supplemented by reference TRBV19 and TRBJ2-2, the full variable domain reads DGGITQSPKYLFRKEGQNVTLSCEQNLNHDAMYWYRQDPGQGLRLIYYSQIVNDFQKGDIAEGYSVSREKKESFPLTVTSAQKNPTAFYLCASSIGGGRVVGELFFGEGSRLTVL.

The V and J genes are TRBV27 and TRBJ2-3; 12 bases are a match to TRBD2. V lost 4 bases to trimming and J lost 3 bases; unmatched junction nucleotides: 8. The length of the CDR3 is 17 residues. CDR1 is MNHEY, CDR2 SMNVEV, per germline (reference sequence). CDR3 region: CASSSPRLAGVTDTQYF. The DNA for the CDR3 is TGTGCCAGCAGTTCCCCGCGACTAGCGGGAGTGACAGATACGCAGTATTTT.

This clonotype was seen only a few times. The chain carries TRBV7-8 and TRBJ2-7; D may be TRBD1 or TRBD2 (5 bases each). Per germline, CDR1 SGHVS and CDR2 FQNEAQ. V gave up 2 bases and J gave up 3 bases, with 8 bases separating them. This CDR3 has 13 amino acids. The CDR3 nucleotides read TGTGCCAGCAGCTTACGGGGCAGCTACGAGCAGTACTTC. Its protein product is CASSLRGSYEQYF.

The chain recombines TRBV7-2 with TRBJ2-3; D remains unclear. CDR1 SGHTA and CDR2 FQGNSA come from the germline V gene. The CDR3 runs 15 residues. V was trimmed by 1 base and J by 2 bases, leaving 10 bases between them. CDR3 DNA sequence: TGTGCCAGCAGCTTAGTGGCTAAGAACACAGATACGCAGTATTTT. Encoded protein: CASSLVAKNTDTQYF.

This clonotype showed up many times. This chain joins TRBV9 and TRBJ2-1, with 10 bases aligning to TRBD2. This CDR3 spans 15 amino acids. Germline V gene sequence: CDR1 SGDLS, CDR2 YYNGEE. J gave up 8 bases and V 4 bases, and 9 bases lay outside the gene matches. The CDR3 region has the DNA TGTGCCAGCAGCCAAGCGGGGGGGTTAAGGGATGAGCAGTTCTTC. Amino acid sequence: CASSQAGGLRDEQFF. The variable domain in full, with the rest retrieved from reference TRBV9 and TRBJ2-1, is DSGVTQTPKHLITATGQRVTLRCSPRSGDLSVYWYQQSLDQGLQFLIQYYNGEERAKGNILERFSAQQFPDLHSELNLSSLELGDSALYFCASSQAGGLRDEQFFGPGTRLTVL.

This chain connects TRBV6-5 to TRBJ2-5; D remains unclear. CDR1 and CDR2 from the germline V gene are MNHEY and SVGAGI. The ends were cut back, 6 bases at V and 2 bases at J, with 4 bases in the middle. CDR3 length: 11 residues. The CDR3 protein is CASRLQETQYF. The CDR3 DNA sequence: TGTGCCAGCAGATTGCAAGAGACCCAGTACTTC.

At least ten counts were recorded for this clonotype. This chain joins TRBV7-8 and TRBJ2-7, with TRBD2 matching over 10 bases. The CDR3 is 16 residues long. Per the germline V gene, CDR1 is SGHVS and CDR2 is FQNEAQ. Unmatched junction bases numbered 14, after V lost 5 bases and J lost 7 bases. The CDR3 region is CASSKHRTSGIGEQYF. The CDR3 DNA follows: TGTGCCAGCAGCAAGCACCGGACTAGCGGAATTGGGGAGCAGTACTTC. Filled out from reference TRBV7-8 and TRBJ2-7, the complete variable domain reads GAGVSQSPRYKVAKRGQDVALRCDPISGHVSLFWYQQALGQGPEFLTYFQNEAQLDKSGLPSDRFFAERPEGSVSTLKIQRTQQEDSAVYLCASSKHRTSGIGEQYFGPGTRLTVT.